The rows below give T cell receptor beta chains drawn from one sample of a study of CD4 and CD8 cells across lung adenocarcinoma regions. TCRdb re-derived calls from the PCR reads in MiXCR, one entry per CDR3 protein. The table records 7,500 or so distinct CDR3 sequences, 45% to 55% of them present only once. Sequencing was done on a sample of CD8+ T cells from the center of a lung tumor. These receptors all stem from a male donor with lung adenocarcinoma. The CD4 and CD8 labels of this study may be unreliable. The CDR3 runs from the conserved cysteine through the conserved F or W.

>TRBV30|TRBJ2-5
CAWSRRRTGRQETQYF
>TRBV6-1|TRBJ2-1
CASSEAQGRWNEQFF
>TRBV6-1|TRBJ2-1
CASSAQGGLSPRNEQFF
>TRBV3-1|TRBJ2-1
CASSSFWAGDEQFF
>TRBV11-2|TRBJ2-1
CASSSPPGEQFF
>TRBV7-2|TRBJ1-1
CASSLPDSTEAFF
>TRBV10-2|TRBJ2-1
CASSPGTGGKNEQFF
>TRBV6-1|.
CASRSTSKASYEQYF
>TRBV6-1|TRBJ2-5
CASRTGGTQYF
>TRBV6-5|TRBJ2-6
CASSWAGANVLTF
>TRBV7-9|TRBJ2-4
CASSSGLSNKNIQYF
>TRBV7-2|.
CATGPYHKDIQYF
>TRBV27|TRBJ2-1
CASLRSAGANEQFF
>TRBV30|TRBJ2-3
CAWTSGVSDTQYF
>TRBV12-3/TRBV12-4|TRBJ2-6
CASSSPGANVLTF
>TRBV6-1|TRBJ1-4
CASITGIATNEKLFF
>TRBV10-3|.
CAGSGAGDQDIQYF
>TRBV6-1|TRBJ2-1
CASSSGLPSSYNEQFF
>TRBV28|TRBJ2-3
CASTHLGGSADTQYF
>TRBV25-1|TRBJ2-1
CASSELAGGYNEQFF
>TRBV7-6|TRBJ2-1
CASSPGTSGNSYNEQFF
>TRBV6-2/TRBV6-3|.
CASSSERYEQYF
>TRBV3-1|TRBJ2-1
CASSQDRGSQFF
>TRBV6-1|TRBJ2-1
CASNELRGSSYNEQFF
>TRBV6-1|.
CASSEIRKDEQYF
>TRBV7-2|TRBJ2-1
CASSLNGATEETQFF
>TRBV25-1|TRBJ1-2
CASSRAGGDRVGYTF
>TRBV6-1|TRBJ2-3
CASDLTDTQYF
>TRBV6-5|TRBJ2-1
CASRLTGGGYNEQFF
>TRBV6-1|.
CASTGLAGEWETQYF
>TRBV10-1|TRBJ2-3
CASSESRGPRATDTQYF
>TRBV6-4|TRBJ1-1
CASSEDRNTEAFF
>TRBV6-4|TRBJ2-3
CASSDSKGGTDTQYF
>TRBV6-1|TRBJ2-7
CASSRIPSYEQYF
>TRBV6-5|TRBJ2-2
CAAVTVGNPGELFF
>TRBV9|TRBJ2-3
CAGRGLGATDMQYF
>TRBV6-1|TRBJ2-1
CASNFELAVSNEQFF
>TRBV6-1|TRBJ2-5
CASSDNKYEETQYF
>TRBV7-6|TRBJ2-4
CASSRAVGGGAENTQYF
>TRBV11-3|TRBJ2-1
CASSLGGLDHNEQFF
>TRBV10-3|TRBJ2-1
CAIGPGQEKGDEQFF
>TRBV10-2|TRBJ2-3
CASIEGRCTTNTQYF
>TRBV6-1|TRBJ2-5
CASHRGPGTGGPNTQYF
>TRBV6-1|TRBJ2-1
CASSGLAGVHEQFF